The 29 T cell receptor beta chains in this list originate from one sample, sequenced in a study of T cells after posttransplantation cyclophosphamide. Sequencing was performed with immunoSEQ multiplex PCR; in TCRdb, only in-frame clones are kept and a portion is missing. The top ten hold approximately 29% of the sample, which has some 16,000 clones, around 73% seen once. Busulfan-fludarabine conditioning, marrow transplant, and cyclophosphamide on days +3 and +4 were administered. Here the sequenced sample was CD8+ T cells sorted from PBMCs, taken approximately 2,000 days after a stem cell transplant with posttransplant cyclophosphamide. All receptors derive from a female patient between 40 and 50 years old who received an allogeneic stem cell transplant from a related donor, was CMV-positive, and had no GVHD. Some of the T cells might come from the graft donor.

This clone was observed a single time. V is TRBV5-8 and J is TRBJ2-1; maybe TRBD1 (5 bases). Deletions cut 3 bases from V and 8 bases from J, with 15 bases between. This CDR3 is 14 amino acids long. Germline loops: CDR1 SGHTS, CDR2 YDEGEE. CDR3 bases: TGTGCCAGCAGCTCCTCTATAGGGGCAGATGAGCAGTTCTTC. This encodes CASSSSIGADEQFF. Together with reference TRBV5-8 and TRBJ2-1, the CDR3 gives the full variable domain: EAGVTQSPTHLIKTRGQQATLRCSPISGHTSVYWYQQALGLGLQFLLWYDEGEERNRGNFPPRFSGRQFPNYSSELNVNALELEDSALYLCASSSSIGADEQFFGPGTRLTVL.

The chain couples TRBV4-1 to TRBJ1-2; 7 nucleotides line up with TRBD1. V shed 1 base, J shed 0 bases, and the junction held 8 bases outside the gene matches. CDR1 is MGHRA, CDR2 YSYEKL, per germline. CDR3 length: 17 residues. CDR3 bases: TGCGCCAGCAGCCAAGTAATGTGGGACAGATCTAACTATGGCTACACCTTC. It encodes CASSQVMWDRSNYGYTF.

The chain combines TRBV6-6 with TRBJ1-1; 8 bases are a match to TRBD1. This CDR3 comprises 14 residues. Germline CDR1 is MNHNY and CDR2 is SVGAGI (reference sequence). V was clipped by 6 bases and J by 2 bases; unmatched bases: 5. Written as DNA, the CDR3 is TGTGCCAGCAGCCTGACAGGGGAAAACACTGAAGCTTTCTTT. It codes for CASSLTGENTEAFF.

This sequence joins TRBV11-3 and TRBJ1-4, with TRBD1 identical over 9 bases. Germline CDR1 is SGHNT and CDR2 is YENEEA. With 3 bases clipped from V and 4 bases from J, the junction kept 3 bases outside the gene matches. There are 15 residues in the CDR3. The CDR3 DNA follows: TGTGCCAGCAGCTTGACAGGGGGAGGTAATGAAAAACTGTTTTTT. Amino acid sequence: CASSLTGGGNEKLFF.

The V and J genes are TRBV5-1 and TRBJ1-1, with TRBD1 matching over 7 bases. V lost 7 bases to trimming and J lost 2 bases; unmatched junction nucleotides: 2. The CDR3 runs 12 residues. CDR1 SGHRS and CDR2 YFSETQ come from the germline V gene. CDR3 sequence reads: CASRQGNTEAFF. The DNA for the CDR3 is TGCGCCAGCCGACAGGGAAACACTGAAGCTTTCTTT.

The rearrangement joins TRBV7-2 to TRBJ1-2; 8 bases line up with TRBD1. Looked up from germline, CDR1 is SGHTA and CDR2 is FQGNSA. There are 14 residues in the CDR3. V dropped 4 bases and J dropped 1; count of bases not matched to a gene: 2. The CDR3 loop reads CASSSGQGNYGYTF. CDR3 nucleotide sequence: TGTGCCAGCAGCTCTGGACAGGGTAACTATGGCTACACCTTC. Full variable domain (outside the CDR3, taken from reference TRBV7-2 and TRBJ1-2): GAGVSQSPSNKVTEKGKDVELRCDPISGHTALYWYRQSLGQGLEFLIYFQGNSAPDKSGLPSDRFSAERTGGSVSTLTIQRTQQEDSAVYLCASSSGQGNYGYTFGSGTRLTVV.

V gene TRBV11-2 combines with J gene TRBJ2-7, with 7 bases matching TRBD2. The CDR3 totals 15 residues. V gave up 5 bases and J gave up 2 bases; unmatched junction bases: 9. Germline values: CDR1 SGHAT, CDR2 FQNNGV. The CDR3 region has the DNA TGTGCCAGCAGCGGTACTAGCGCTCGGGCCTACGAGCAGTACTTC. It yields the protein CASSGTSARAYEQYF.

V usage is TRBV28 and J usage is TRBJ1-1; 8 bases map to TRBD1. Germline-derived CDR1 and CDR2 are MDHEN and SYDVKM. The CDR3 runs to 14 residues. V was pared by 3 bases and J by 4 bases, with 4 bases of the junction left unmatched. DNA of the CDR3: TGTGCCAGCAGTTTCCCACAGGGGGGCACTGAAGCTTTCTTT. Translating gives CASSFPQGGTEAFF.

The chain is built from TRBV13 and TRBJ2-1; no clear D. This CDR3 is 12 amino acids long. Trimming cost V 1 base and J 15 bases, with 13 bases left between them. Per the germline V gene, CDR1 is PRHDT and CDR2 is FYEKMQ (reference sequence). CDR3 in DNA: TGTGCCAGCAGCTTAGTTGGTCGGTCTCCGTTCTTC. Its protein product is CASSLVGRSPFF.

J is TRBJ2-3 and V is TRBV7-9; 8 nucleotides align to TRBD2. The V segment lost 1 base and the J segment 2 bases; nucleotides outside the gene matches: 5. Germline V gene data show CDR1 as SEHNR and CDR2 as FQNEAQ (reference sequence). This CDR3 contains 16 residues. The CDR3 DNA reads as TGTGCCAGCAGCTTAGTAGCGGGACTTAACACAGATACGCAGTATTTT. Its translation: CASSLVAGLNTDTQYF.

The chain is built from TRBV6-1 and TRBJ2-7; D perhaps matches TRBD2 (5 bases). V lost 2 bases, J lost 5 bases, and 13 bases lay in between. The CDR3 covers 14 residues. Germline values: CDR1 MNHNS, CDR2 SASEGT. The DNA of the CDR3 is TGTGCCAGCAGTGAAACCGAGGGATCCCACGAGCAGTACTTC. Protein sequence: CASSETEGSHEQYF.

The chain links TRBV5-6 to TRBJ1-1; D uncertain. Germline V lookup: CDR1 SGHDT, CDR2 YYEEEE. Trimming took off 3 bases at V and 4 bases at J, with 19 bases between the two ends. The CDR3 spans 16 residues. CDR3 residues: CASSWWTDARGTEAFF. CDR3 bases: TGTGCCAGCAGCTGGTGGACGGATGCACGGGGCACTGAAGCTTTCTTT.

J is TRBJ2-7 and V is TRBV7-3; D is ambiguous. CDR3 length: 15 amino acids. CDR1 is SGHTA, CDR2 FQGTGA, per germline. V lost 5 bases, J lost 5 bases, and 19 bases lay in between. CDR3 sequence reads: CASSMARQALDEQYF. The CDR3 DNA reads as TGTGCCAGCAGCATGGCAAGGCAGGCGTTGGACGAGCAGTACTTC.

This clone was seen a handful of times. This chain connects TRBV5-1 to TRBJ2-2, with D possibly TRBD1 on 5 matching bases. From germline, CDR1 is SGHRS and CDR2 YFSETQ. CDR3 length: 20 amino acids. The ends were cut back, 0 bases at V and 0 bases at J, with 21 bases in the middle. The CDR3 nucleotides read TGCGCCAGCAGCTTGGCCAGACAGTTTCTGGACCCTCCGAACACCGGGGAGCTGTTTTTT. Protein sequence: CASSLARQFLDPPNTGELFF.

The genes are TRBV29-1 and TRBJ2-2, with D tentatively TRBD1 (5 bases). V shed 2 bases and J shed 1 base, with 8 bases lying between them. This CDR3 has 14 residues. The germline gives CDR1 SQVTM, CDR2 ANQGSEA. The CDR3 region is CSVEWTKNTGELFF. The CDR3 nucleotides read TGCAGCGTTGAATGGACAAAGAACACCGGGGAGCTGTTTTTT.

Only a few counts were recorded for this clone. V gene TRBV4-2 combines with J gene TRBJ1-6, with 10 bases lining up with TRBD1. Looked up from germline, CDR1 is LGHNA and CDR2 is YNFKEQ. CDR3 size: 16 residues. Germline trimming cut 5 bases from V and 8 bases from J; bases unmatched to any gene: 9. CDR3 DNA: TGTGCCAGCAGCGAAATCCCGGGGACAGGGGATTCACCCCTCCACTTT. This translates into CASSEIPGTGDSPLHF.

This rearrangement joins TRBV29-1 to TRBJ2-7; 12 bases map to TRBD1. Per germline, CDR1 SQVTM and CDR2 ANQGSEA. The CDR3 loop spans 15 amino acids. Losses at the gene ends were 6 bases for V and 3 bases for J; bases not matched to a gene: 9. CDR3 nucleotide sequence: TGCAGCGTCGACTCCGGGACAGGGGGCAACTACGAGCAGTACTTC. It yields the protein CSVDSGTGGNYEQYF.

This chain joins TRBV28 and TRBJ2-7; D is unresolved. Germline V gene sequence: CDR1 MDHEN, CDR2 SYDVKM. The CDR3 length is 14 residues. Trimming left V 4 bases short and J 0 bases short, with 10 bases between. In DNA, the CDR3 is TGTGCCAGCAGTTACGCTGAGAGCTCCTACGAGCAGTACTTC. It yields the protein CASSYAESSYEQYF.

This chain links TRBV6-1 with TRBJ1-1; no clear D. V gave up 6 bases and J gave up 6 bases, with 11 bases separating them. Per the germline V gene, CDR1 is MNHNS and CDR2 is SASEGT. CDR3 length: 12 residues. CDR3 coding DNA: TGTGCCAGCAGACCTCTAGGTTCTGAAGCTTTCTTT. It is translated as CASRPLGSEAFF.

This clone was recorded only once. The V and J genes are TRBV9 and TRBJ1-4, with TRBD1 as a possible D gene (5 bases). The ends were cut back, 0 bases at V and 7 bases at J, with 16 bases in the middle. The CDR3 covers 16 residues. CDR1 and CDR2 (germline): SGDLS, YYNGEE. CDR3 in DNA: TGTGCCAGCAGCGTAGCGTCGGCAGGGCAGGGTGAAAAACTGTTTTTT. This encodes CASSVASAGQGEKLFF.

The rearrangement joins TRBV6-5 to TRBJ1-1; D not resolved. The V and J ends lost 0 bases and 1 base respectively, with 6 bases between them. The CDR3 has 14 amino acids. CDR1 is MNHEY and CDR2 is SVGAGI in the germline V gene. For the CDR3, the DNA is TGTGCCAGCAGTTACTCAGGCGGGAACACTGAAGCTTTCTTT. Its protein product is CASSYSGGNTEAFF.

The V and J genes are TRBV10-3 and TRBJ1-1; no reliable D call. The ends were cut back, 7 bases at V and 5 bases at J, with 20 bases in the middle. From germline, CDR1 is ENHRY and CDR2 SYGVKD. CDR3 length: 15 residues. The CDR3 nucleotides read TGTGCCATCATGGCCGGGGATTTCGAGCGAACTGAAGCTTTCTTT. This encodes CAIMAGDFERTEAFF.

The chain combines TRBV2 with TRBJ1-3, with 7 bases that match TRBD1. Germline CDR1 and CDR2: SNHLY and FYNNEI. The CDR3 is made up of 18 amino acids. J was trimmed by 0 bases and V by 3 bases; bases with no gene match: 11. CDR3 bases: TGTGCCAGCAGTGAGGTTGAGGGGGCCGTGGACTCTGGAAACACCATATATTTT. Translating it yields CASSEVEGAVDSGNTIYF.

The chain couples TRBV4-1 to TRBJ1-2; D remains ambiguous. This CDR3 is built from 14 residues. V shed 1 base and J shed 1 base, with 7 bases lying between them. CDR1 is MGHRA and CDR2 is YSYEKL in the germline V gene. As DNA, the CDR3 is TGCGCCAGCAGCCAAGGAGCCCTTAACTATGGCTACACCTTC. Translation: CASSQGALNYGYTF.

The chain uses TRBV7-9 and TRBJ2-3, with 8 bases identical to TRBD2. The CDR3 contains 14 residues. CDR1 is SEHNR, CDR2 FQNEAQ, per germline (reference sequence). Unmatched junction bases numbered 7, after V lost 7 bases and J lost 4 bases. CDR3 region: CASTHSGEADTQYF. In nucleotides, the CDR3 is TGTGCCAGCACCCATAGCGGGGAAGCAGATACGCAGTATTTT.

This clone was seen more than once but under ten times. This rearrangement joins TRBV4-1 to TRBJ1-5; TRBD1 might be the D (5 bases). CDR1 and CDR2 (germline): MGHRA, YSYEKL. The V and J ends lost 3 bases and 3 bases respectively, with 9 bases between them. The CDR3 totals 14 residues. The CDR3 sequence is CASSHDRINQPQHF. CDR3 DNA sequence: TGCGCCAGCAGCCACGACAGAATCAATCAGCCCCAGCATTTT.

The CDR3 protein is CSVLTDTRGEQYF. In nucleotides, the CDR3 is TGCAGCGTCCTGACAGATACGCGGGGGGAGCAGTACTTC. This chain links TRBV29-1 with TRBJ2-7; 7 bases are shared with TRBD2. J gave up 7 bases and V 6 bases, and 12 bases lay outside the gene matches. The CDR3 sequence is 13 residues long. Germline CDR1 is SQVTM and CDR2 is ANQGSEA.

This rearrangement joins TRBV28 to TRBJ2-7; TRBD2 is a possible D gene (6 bases). V lost 7 bases and J 4 bases, leaving 17 bases between the germline ends. This CDR3 region has 14 residues. CDR1 is MDHEN and CDR2 is SYDVKM in the germline V gene. CDR3 coding DNA: TGTGCCAGCACCTTCGGAGGGGTCGGGTACGAGCAGTACTTC. This translates into CASTFGGVGYEQYF.

This chain links TRBV5-6 with TRBJ2-7, with 7 bases identical to TRBD2. Germline CDR1 and CDR2: SGHDT and YYEEEE. V was pared by 0 bases and J by 0 bases, with 3 bases of the junction left unmatched. This CDR3 spans 15 amino acids. The CDR3 DNA is TGTGCCAGCAGCTTGGGGGGGGGATCCTCCTACGAGCAGTACTTC. Protein product: CASSLGGGSSYEQYF.